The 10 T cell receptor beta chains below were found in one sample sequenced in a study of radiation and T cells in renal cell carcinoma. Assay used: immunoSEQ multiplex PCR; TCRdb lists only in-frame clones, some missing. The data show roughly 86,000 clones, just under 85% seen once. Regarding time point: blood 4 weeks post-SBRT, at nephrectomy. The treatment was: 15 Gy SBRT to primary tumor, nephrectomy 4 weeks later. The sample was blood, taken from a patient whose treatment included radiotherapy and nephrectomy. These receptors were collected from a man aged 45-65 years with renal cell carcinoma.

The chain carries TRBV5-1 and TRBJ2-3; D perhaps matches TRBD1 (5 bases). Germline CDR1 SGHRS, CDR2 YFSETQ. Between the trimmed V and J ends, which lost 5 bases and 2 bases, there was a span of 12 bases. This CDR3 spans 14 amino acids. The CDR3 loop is CASRFQGFTDTQYF. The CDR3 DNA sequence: TGCGCCAGCAGGTTCCAGGGTTTCACAGATACGCAGTATTTT.

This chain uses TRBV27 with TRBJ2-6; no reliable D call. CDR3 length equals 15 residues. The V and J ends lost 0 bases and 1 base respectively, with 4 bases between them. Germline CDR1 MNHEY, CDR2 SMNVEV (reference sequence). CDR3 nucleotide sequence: TGTGCCAGCAGTTTATCTCCATCTGGGGCCAACGTCCTGACTTTC. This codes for CASSLSPSGANVLTF.

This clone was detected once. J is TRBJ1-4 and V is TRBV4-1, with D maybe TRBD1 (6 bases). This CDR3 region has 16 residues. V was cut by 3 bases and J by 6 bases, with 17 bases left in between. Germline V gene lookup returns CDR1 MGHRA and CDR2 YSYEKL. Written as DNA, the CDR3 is TGCGCCAGCAGCCAGTCAGACAGGTTGGTCTATGAAAAACTGTTTTTT. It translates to CASSQSDRLVYEKLFF.

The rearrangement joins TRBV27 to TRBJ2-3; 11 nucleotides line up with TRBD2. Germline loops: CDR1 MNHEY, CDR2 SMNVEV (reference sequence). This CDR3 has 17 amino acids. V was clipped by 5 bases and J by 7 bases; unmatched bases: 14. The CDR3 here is CASSERTRLAGQNTQYF. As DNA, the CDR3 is TGTGCCAGCAGTGAACGAACGCGACTAGCGGGGCAGAATACGCAGTATTTT.

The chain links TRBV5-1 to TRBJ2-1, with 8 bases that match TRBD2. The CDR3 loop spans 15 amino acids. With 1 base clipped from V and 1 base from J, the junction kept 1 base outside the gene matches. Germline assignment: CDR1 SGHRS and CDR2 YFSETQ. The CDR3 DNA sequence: TGCGCCAGCAGCTTGTCTAGCGGGTCCTACAATGAGCAGTTCTTC. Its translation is CASSLSSGSYNEQFF.

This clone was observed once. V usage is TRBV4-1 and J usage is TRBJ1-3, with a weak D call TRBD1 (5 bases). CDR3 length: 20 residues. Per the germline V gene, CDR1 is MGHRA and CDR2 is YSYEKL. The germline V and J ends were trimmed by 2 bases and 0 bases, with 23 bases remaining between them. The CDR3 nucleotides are TGCGCCAGCAGCCAACGGCTTCTAGGACTCCGGGGCCGCTCTGGAAACACCATATATTTT. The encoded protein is CASSQRLLGLRGRSGNTIYF.

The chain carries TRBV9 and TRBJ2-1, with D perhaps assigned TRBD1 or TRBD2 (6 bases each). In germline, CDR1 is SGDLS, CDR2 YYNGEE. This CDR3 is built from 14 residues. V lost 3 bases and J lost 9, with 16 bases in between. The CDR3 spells CASSAQGGPSEQFF. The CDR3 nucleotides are TGTGCCAGCAGCGCACAGGGAGGCCCCAGTGAGCAGTTCTTC.

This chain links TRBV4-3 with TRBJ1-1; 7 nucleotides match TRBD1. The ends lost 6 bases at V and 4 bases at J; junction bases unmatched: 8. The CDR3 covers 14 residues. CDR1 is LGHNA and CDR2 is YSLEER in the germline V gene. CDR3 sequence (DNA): TGCGCCAGCAGTCTAGGCCGGGACAGCACTGAAGCTTTCTTT. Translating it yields CASSLGRDSTEAFF.

This CDR3 reads CASSPRRADGYTF. The CDR3 DNA reads TGTGCCAGCAGTCCCCGACGGGCCGATGGCTACACCTTC. This sequence joins TRBV28 and TRBJ1-2; D is undetermined. Germline loops: CDR1 MDHEN, CDR2 SYDVKM. The CDR3 has 13 amino acids. V was clipped by 5 bases and J by 6 bases, with 13 bases between them.

CDR3 sequence reads: CASSVGRAGLYEQYF. The DNA of the CDR3 is TGTGCCAGCAGCGTAGGTCGAGCGGGTCTCTACGAGCAGTACTTC. The chain links TRBV9 to TRBJ2-7; possible D gene TRBD2, 6 bases. V was pared by 0 bases and J by 3 bases, with 13 bases between. Germline loops: CDR1 SGDLS, CDR2 YYNGEE. The CDR3 totals 15 residues. The entire variable domain, with the rest obtained from reference TRBV9 and TRBJ2-7, is as follows: DSGVTQTPKHLITATGQRVTLRCSPRSGDLSVYWYQQSLDQGLQFLIQYYNGEERAKGNILERFSAQQFPDLHSELNLSSLELGDSALYFCASSVGRAGLYEQYFGPGTRLTVT.